Listed below are T cell receptor beta chains from one sample, sequenced in a study of blood T cell repertoires in COVID-19. Assay: immunoSEQ multiplex PCR; the TCRdb copy retains only in-frame clones and omits some. The sample has hundreds of thousands of clones; roughly nine tenths are singletons. Sequencing input: PBMCs or T cells enriched from blood (not recorded which). The receptors derive from a man aged 60-69 years who had recovered from COVID-19. Both conserved end residues are part of each CDR3. A D gene is named only where the DNA matches it firmly. Clone size, where shown, is once, few, many, or a class for clones that have expanded.

clone_size,d_call,j_call,v_call,cdr3_nt,cdr3_aa
once,TRBD1,TRBJ1-5,TRBV19,TGTGCCAGTAGTTGGGACAGGGCAAACAATCAGCCCCAGCATTTT,CASSWDRANNQPQHF
NA,TRBD1,TRBJ1-4,TRBV11-2,TGTGCCAGCAGCTCCGGGACAGGGGGCCTCTCAAATGAAAAACTGTTTTTT,CASSSGTGGLSNEKLFF
NA,NA,TRBJ1-4,TRBV5-5,TGTGCCAGCAGCCGTCAAGGACAGACTACGAATGAAAAACTGTTTTTT,CASSRQGQTTNEKLFF
NA,TRBD1,TRBJ1-2,TRBV10-3,TGTGCCATCAGCAGAGACAGGGGTTCCACCTACTATGGCTACACCTTC,CAISRDRGSTYYGYTF
NA,TRBD2,TRBJ2-7,TRBV18,TGTGCCAGCTCACCAACTAGCGGGAGTGTTTTGGAGCAGTACTTC,CASSPTSGSVLEQYF
NA,NA,TRBJ2-7,TRBV10-3,TGTGCCATCAGTCAGGGGCCGATCTCCTACGAGCAGTACTTC,CAISQGPISYEQYF
NA,NA,TRBJ2-7,TRBV7-9,TGTGCCAGCAGCTTAGGATTGGCAGGGTTGGACGAGCAGTACTTC,CASSLGLAGLDEQYF
NA,TRBD1,TRBJ2-5,TRBV2,TGTGCCAGCAGTGGACAGGGCCAGACCCAGTACTTC,CASSGQGQTQYF
NA,TRBD1,TRBJ1-2,TRBV5-6,TGTGCCAGCAGCTTCTTAAAGAGCGGGACAGGGGCCTCTTACTATGGCTACACCTTC,CASSFLKSGTGASYYGYTF
few,TRBD2,TRBJ2-7,TRBV19,TGTGCCAGTAGTTTCCAGGGAGGGATATACGAGCAGTACTTC,CASSFQGGIYEQYF
NA,TRBD2,TRBJ2-3,TRBV5-1,TGCGCCAGCAGCTTTCGACTAGCGGGGGCAGATACGCAGTATTTT,CASSFRLAGADTQYF
NA,TRBD2,TRBJ2-1,TRBV15,TGTGCCACCAAGGGGACTAGCGGGGGGGCCGTCTCCTACAATGAGCAGTTCTTC,CATKGTSGGAVSYNEQFF
NA,NA,TRBJ2-2,TRBV29-1,TGCAGCGTGGGGGCTAGCCGCGATGGCGGGGAGCTGTTTTTT,CSVGASRDGGELFF
once,TRBD1,TRBJ2-2,TRBV18,TGTGCCAGCTCTCCCGGGACAGCGAACACCGGGGAGCTGTTTTTT,CASSPGTANTGELFF
NA,NA,TRBJ2-1,TRBV4-2,TGTGCCAGCAGCCAAGAGCGGCAAGACTCCTACAATGAGCAGTTCTTC,CASSQERQDSYNEQFF
NA,TRBD2,TRBJ2-1,TRBV9,TGTGCCAGCAGCGTGGGAACTAGCGGGGAGCAGTTCTTC,CASSVGTSGEQFF
NA,NA,TRBJ2-5,TRBV7-2,TGTGCCAGCAGCACGGGATCCTTAGCCGGGAGTCTAGGGGAGACCCAGTACTTC,CASSTGSLAGSLGETQYF
NA,NA,TRBJ2-7,TRBV21-1,TGTGCCAGCAGCAAAGCAGGGCAGGGGATATACGAGCAGTACTTC,CASSKAGQGIYEQYF
NA,NA,TRBJ1-1,TRBV3-1/TRBV3-2,TGTGCCAGCAGCCAGGCGGGGGTACCTAAAGCTTTCTTT,CASSQAGVPKAFF
NA,TRBD2,TRBJ2-1,TRBV19,TGTGCCAGTAGCACTTCTAGCGGGCGAGCGGGGGAGCAGTTCTTC,CASSTSSGRAGEQFF
once,NA,TRBJ2-5,TRBV7-9,TGTGCCAGCAGCTTAGCCCTGGGGGGAGAGACCCAGTACTTC,CASSLALGGETQYF
NA,NA,TRBJ2-1,TRBV27,TGTGCCAGCAGTCCAAACGGGAGAAGTGAGCAGTTCTTC,CASSPNGRSEQFF
NA,TRBD2,TRBJ2-7,TRBV19,TGTGCCAGTAGTATGGGTACAGGAGCGGGAGGGAACTACGAGCAGTACTTC,CASSMGTGAGGNYEQYF
NA,TRBD1,TRBJ1-3,TRBV5-1,TGCGCCAGCAGCACTTTGGGACAGAGCTCTGGAAACACCATATATTTT,CASSTLGQSSGNTIYF
NA,TRBD1,TRBJ1-4,TRBV2,TGTGCCAGCAGTGACGACAGGGGGCCTGAAAAACTGTTTTTT,CASSDDRGPEKLFF
NA,NA,TRBJ1-2,TRBV3-1/TRBV3-2,TGTGCCAGCAGTCCCAATTCCTATGGCTACACCTTC,CASSPNSYGYTF
NA,NA,TRBJ1-1,TRBV28,TGTGCCAGCAATGTACAGGACACTGAAGCTTTCTTT,CASNVQDTEAFF
NA,NA,TRBJ1-5,TRBV7-2,TGTGCCAGCAGCTTAGAGGGACTCAATCAGCCCCAGCATTTT,CASSLEGLNQPQHF
NA,TRBD1,TRBJ2-7,TRBV11-2,TGTGCCAGCAGTTACCAGCGACAGGGCACCTACGAGCAGTACTTC,CASSYQRQGTYEQYF